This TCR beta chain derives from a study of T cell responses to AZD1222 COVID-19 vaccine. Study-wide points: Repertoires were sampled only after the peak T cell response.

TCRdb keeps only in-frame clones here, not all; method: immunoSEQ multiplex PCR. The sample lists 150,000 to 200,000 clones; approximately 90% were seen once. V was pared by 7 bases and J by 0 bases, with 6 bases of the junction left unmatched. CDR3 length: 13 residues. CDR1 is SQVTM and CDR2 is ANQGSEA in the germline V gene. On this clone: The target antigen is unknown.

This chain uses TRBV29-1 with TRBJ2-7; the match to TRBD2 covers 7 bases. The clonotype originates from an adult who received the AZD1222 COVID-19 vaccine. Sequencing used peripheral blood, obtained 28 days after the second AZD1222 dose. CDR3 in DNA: TGCAGCGCTCTAGCGGAAAGCTCCTACGAGCAGTACTTC. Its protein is CSALAESSYEQYF.